This TCR beta chain emerged from a study of shared clonotypes between healthy human individuals (TCRdb year 2020). In the study overall: The cohort comprised a couple of women and a few men aged 18 to 49 years. For each donor, three plates each were used for CD4 naive and CD4 memory, two plates were used for CD8 naive, and one plate was used for CD8 memory. To estimate repertoire size and how much clonotypes are shared between individuals, the study performed deep sequencing of blood TCR repertoires from about 5 healthy adults. To increase sequencing depth and limit assay-specific biases, different laboratories used diverse techniques to prepare libraries and sequence TCR repertoires. Each donor's leukapheresis produced roughly between roughly 0.85 and 9.5 billion PBMCs.

Using the deep immunoSEQ assay, TCR CDR3 regions were amplified from genomic DNA by multiplex PCR. Extracted genomic DNA from each cell subset was distributed evenly across all wells of several immunoSEQ 96-well plates, and each plate was treated as a replicate. For sorted subsets, about 0.2 ug genomic DNA, equal to 25,000 to 35,000 T cell genomes, was loaded into each replicate PCR. Purified libraries were measured with a Qubit 3.0 fluorometer, size-checked on a Bioanalyzer 2100, and measured again with the KAPA Library Quantification kit. A separate single-read 150-cycle Illumina NextSeq 550 flow cell was used to sequence each immunoSEQ 96-well plate. In the paper's pipeline: Because only junctional sequences without quality scores were contained in the immunoSEQ output, filtering matching that applied to full-length reads could not be performed. To assign V/J genes and CDR3, sequences were annotated using PyIR, a Python wrapper for IgBLAST v1.9, with IMGT germline references. Reads were removed for weak V/J assignments (E-value above 1e-6), missing CDR3, stop codons, out-of-frame junctions, or ambiguous translated residues. V3J clonotypes were defined by identical inferred V gene, J gene, and CDR3 amino acid sequence. Percentage overlap between repertoires was computed as shared unique clonotypes divided by the size of the smaller repertoire. Richness of each repertoire was evaluated using RTK rarefaction, the Chao1 estimator, and Recon v2.1 estimates of unobserved clonotypes. Generation probabilities were computed with OLGA for all TCRbeta clonotypes obtained by the gDNA method from several donors. TCRdb's version of the immuneACCESS table is confined to in-frame rearrangements and falls short of the full clone set. An unresolved V gene accounts for under half of the shortfall where checked; the remainder is of unknown origin. Clone size and the V and J calls come from that table; the DNA yielded D and trimming. The sample has 2,100,000 or so clones on record, approximately 94% of them singletons. The ten top clones hold roughly 0.13% of the sample.

Donors were healthy HIV-negative adults with no recently reported acute infections or vaccinations. Every donor was a Caucasian adult residing in Nashville, Tennessee, USA. Magnetic negative selection was used to enrich CD4+ T cells, after which naive cells were positively selected on CD45RA and the negative fraction became the memory subset. Blood was obtained by leukapheresis, after which PBMCs were separated by Ficoll-Histopaque density gradient centrifugation and cryopreserved in liquid nitrogen vapor phase. Analytical flow cytometry was used to check the purity and quantity of every magnetically sorted T cell population. From each sorted fraction, genomic DNA was isolated and quantified by UV absorbance on a Nanodrop 2000c. Overall results and qualifications from the work: Pairwise subsampling indicated that sequencing depth was expected to affect the degree of clonotype sharing among donors. Compared with non-shared clonotypes, the clonotypes found in all four sorted-subset donors had higher generation probabilities. Because the study included only a small number of donors, the genetic and exposure-history diversity represented was limited. Rarefaction of sorted-subset datasets indicated incomplete sequencing despite the large sequencing depth. Approximately 5% of naive CD4, approximately 3.7% of naive CD8, 2.3% of memory CD4, and around 0.42% of memory CD8 clonotypes were shared across four donors. Sampling was restricted to blood, and TCR repertoires in tissues likely differ from the TCR repertoires found in blood. Naive subsets generally had larger estimated clonotype richness than memory subsets did.

Remarks on this clone: Its specific antigen is unknown. No much larger clone is present one base from it, and per-base qualities are unavailable.

Sequencing was done on a sample of naive CD4+ T cells sorted from blood. The sample's cell subset or site label is to be understood as: CD45RA+ positively selected. The clonotype comes from a man aged 18 to 35 in good health.

The CDR3 has the sequence CASSDRQGGNSPLHF. The DNA sequence reads TGTGCCAGCAGCGATCGACAGGGAGGGAATTCACCCCTCCACTTT. The sequence is built from TRBV7-8 and TRBJ1-6, with TRBD1 identical over 7 junction bases. CDR1 is given as SGHVS and CDR2 as FQNEAQ, both from the germline V gene. V lost 5 bases and J lost 7 bases, and the count of bases not matched to a germline gene is 8. The CDR3, from cysteine to phenylalanine, totals 15 residues. Of all the DNA, just the CDR3 is kept, 45 bases in frame from base 1.